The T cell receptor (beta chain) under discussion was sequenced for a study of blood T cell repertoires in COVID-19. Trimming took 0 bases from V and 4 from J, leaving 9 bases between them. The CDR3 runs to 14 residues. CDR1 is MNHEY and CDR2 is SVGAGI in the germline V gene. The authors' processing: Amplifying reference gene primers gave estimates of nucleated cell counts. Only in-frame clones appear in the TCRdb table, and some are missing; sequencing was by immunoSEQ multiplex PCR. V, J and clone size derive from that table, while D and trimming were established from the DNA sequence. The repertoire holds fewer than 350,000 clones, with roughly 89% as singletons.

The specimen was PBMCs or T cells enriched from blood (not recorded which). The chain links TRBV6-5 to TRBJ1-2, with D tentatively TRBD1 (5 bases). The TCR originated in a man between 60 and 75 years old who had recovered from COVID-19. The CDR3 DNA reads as TGTGCCAGCAGTTACTCTCAGGGTCCCTATGGCTACACCTTC. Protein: CASSYSQGPYGYTF.